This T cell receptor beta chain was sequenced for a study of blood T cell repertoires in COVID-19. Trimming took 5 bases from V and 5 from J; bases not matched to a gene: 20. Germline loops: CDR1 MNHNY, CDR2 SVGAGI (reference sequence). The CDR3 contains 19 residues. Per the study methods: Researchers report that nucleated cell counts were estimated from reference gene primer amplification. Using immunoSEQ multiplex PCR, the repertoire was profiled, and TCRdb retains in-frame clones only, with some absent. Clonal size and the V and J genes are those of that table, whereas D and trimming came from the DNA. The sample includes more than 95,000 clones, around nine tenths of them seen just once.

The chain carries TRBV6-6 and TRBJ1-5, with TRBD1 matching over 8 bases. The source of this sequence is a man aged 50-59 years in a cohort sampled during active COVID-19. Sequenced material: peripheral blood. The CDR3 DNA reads TGTGCCAGCAGTGGATCGGAGGGGACAGGTTCAATCCCTGATCAGCCCCAGCATTTT. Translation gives CASSGSEGTGSIPDQPQHF.